Below are 25 T cell receptor beta chains sequenced from a single sample in a study of blood T cell repertoires in COVID-19. TCRdb keeps only in-frame clones here, not all; method: immunoSEQ multiplex PCR. The sample consists of roughly 100,000 clones, more than 80% of them appearing once. Material for sequencing was peripheral blood. The receptors were sampled from a woman between 55 and 75 years old with acute or convalescent COVID-19.

The chain links TRBV2 to TRBJ1-3; TRBD1 agrees at 8 bases. Germline V gene lookup returns CDR1 SNHLY and CDR2 FYNNEI. The CDR3 is 14 amino acids. Unmatched junction bases numbered 1, after V lost 0 bases and J lost 6 bases. The CDR3, as DNA: TGTGCCAGCAGTGAAGCCAGGGGGCTAAACACCATATATTTT. Residues: CASSEARGLNTIYF.

This chain joins TRBV7-8 and TRBJ2-1; 11 bases line up with TRBD2. CDR3 length equals 15 residues. J was trimmed by 4 bases and V by 4 bases; bases with no gene match: 3. Germline V gives CDR1 SGHVS, CDR2 FQNEAQ. Written as DNA, the CDR3 is TGTGCCAGCAGCTACTCTAGCGGGGGGTACAATGAGCAGTTCTTC. The encoded protein is CASSYSSGGYNEQFF.

This chain's CDR3 is CASKASGTDPYEQYF. The DNA of the CDR3 is TGTGCCAGCAAGGCCTCCGGGACTGATCCCTACGAGCAGTACTTC. V gene TRBV2 combines with J gene TRBJ2-7; tentative D call: TRBD2 (6 bases). CDR1 SNHLY and CDR2 FYNNEI come from the germline V gene. The CDR3 loop spans 15 amino acids. Deletions cut 7 bases from V and 2 bases from J, with 18 bases between.

V and J are TRBV7-3 and TRBJ1-2, with 10 bases fitting TRBD1. Germline trimming cut 5 bases from V and 8 bases from J; bases unmatched to any gene: 8. Germline V gene data show CDR1 as SGHTA and CDR2 as FQGTGA. CDR3 size: 14 residues. Here the CDR3 DNA reads TGTGCCAGCAGCCCAGGACAGGGGGATGGGGGCTACACCTTC. This sequence encodes CASSPGQGDGGYTF.

V gene TRBV7-2 combines with J gene TRBJ1-6; tentative D call: TRBD1 (5 bases). Trimming took off 2 bases at V and 12 bases at J, with 26 bases between the two ends. The length of the CDR3 is 18 residues. CDR1 and CDR2 (germline): SGHTA, FQGNSA. CDR3 sequence (DNA): TGTGCCAGCAGCTTAACAGGCGTTCGATTTTCCCGGGCATTACCCCTCCACTTT. The encoded protein is CASSLTGVRFSRALPLHF. Filled out from reference TRBV7-2 and TRBJ1-6, the complete variable domain reads GAGVSQSPSNKVTEKGKDVELRCDPISGHTALYWYRQSLGQGLEFLIYFQGNSAPDKSGLPSDRFSAERTGGSVSTLTIQRTQQEDSAVYLCASSLTGVRFSRALPLHFGNGTRLTVT.

The gene calls are TRBV5-1 and TRBJ1-5; TRBD1 agrees at 11 bases. Germline CDR1 and CDR2: SGHRS and YFSETQ. This CDR3 has 16 residues. Trimming cost V 4 bases and J 2 bases; bases outside gene matches: 5. Here the CDR3 reads CASSAGTGGGNQPQHF. The CDR3 bases are TGCGCCAGCAGCGCAGGGACAGGGGGAGGCAATCAGCCCCAGCATTTT.

The V gene is TRBV10-3, the J gene TRBJ1-1, with D possibly matching TRBD1 (6 bases). Germline V lookup: CDR1 ENHRY, CDR2 SYGVKD. The CDR3 is 13 amino acids. The V end lost 6 bases, the J end lost 0 bases, and 8 bases lay between the germline ends. In DNA form, the CDR3 reads TGTGCCATCAGCAGGACAGTGAACACTGAAGCTTTCTTT. Protein sequence: CAISRTVNTEAFF.

The V call is TRBV5-1, the J call TRBJ1-5; 7 positions match TRBD1. J lost 4 bases, V lost 4 bases, and 8 bases had no gene match. This CDR3 is 15 amino acids long. The germline gives CDR1 SGHRS, CDR2 YFSETQ. The CDR3 here is CASSPGTDLNQPQHF. CDR3 DNA sequence: TGCGCCAGCAGCCCCGGGACAGACCTTAATCAGCCCCAGCATTTT.

The V gene is TRBV11-3, the J gene TRBJ1-1; 11 nucleotides align to TRBD1. V lost 1 base, J lost 7 bases, and 8 bases stayed unmatched. Germline values: CDR1 SGHNT, CDR2 YENEEA. The CDR3 is 16 amino acids. CDR3 coding DNA: TGTGCCAGCAGCTTAGGACCGGACAGGGGGCGAATTGAAGCTTTCTTT. It codes for CASSLGPDRGRIEAFF.

The chain uses TRBV5-1 and TRBJ2-3, with a weak D call TRBD1 (6 bases). The CDR3 contains 16 residues. CDR1 and CDR2 (germline): SGHRS, YFSETQ. V was cut by 0 bases and J by 3 bases, with 14 bases left in between. The CDR3 DNA follows: TGCGCCAGCAGCTTGGACGTTCAGGGGCGGACAGATACGCAGTATTTT. This codes for CASSLDVQGRTDTQYF.

The DNA of the CDR3 is TGTGCCAGCAGTTTATCGGCAGGCGTAGGCTACACCTTC. This gives the protein CASSLSAGVGYTF. The chain recombines TRBV27 with TRBJ1-2; D is uncertain. The V gene's germline CDR1 is MNHEY and CDR2 SMNVEV (reference sequence). CDR3 length equals 13 residues. V lost 0 bases, J lost 8 bases, and 10 bases lay in between.

This chain links TRBV5-1 with TRBJ2-5; no firm D call. Germline CDR1 SGHRS, CDR2 YFSETQ. The CDR3 has 12 residues. Trimming removed 2 bases from V and 3 bases from J, with 5 bases in between. The CDR3 region is CASSLTEETQYF. CDR3 bases: TGCGCCAGCAGCTTAACAGAAGAGACCCAGTACTTC. Full variable domain (outside the CDR3, taken from reference TRBV5-1 and TRBJ2-5): KAGVTQTPRYLIKTRGQQVTLSCSPISGHRSVSWYQQTPGQGLQFLFEYFSETQRNKGNFPGRFSGRQFSNSRSEMNVSTLELGDSALYLCASSLTEETQYFGPGTRLLVL.

This clone has a handful of counts. The rearrangement joins TRBV5-4 to TRBJ2-7, with 8 bases identical to TRBD1. The CDR3 loop spans 14 amino acids. Germline V gene data show CDR1 as SGHNT and CDR2 as YYREEE (reference sequence). The V segment lost 4 bases and the J segment 0 bases; nucleotides outside the gene matches: 3. The CDR3 DNA follows: TGTGCCAGCAGCCCGGGACAGGACTCCTACGAGCAGTACTTC. It specifies CASSPGQDSYEQYF.

This rearrangement joins TRBV7-9 to TRBJ2-2, with a weak D call TRBD1 (6 bases). Trimming pared 3 bases from V and 1 base from J, leaving 9 bases between. The germline V gene encodes CDR1 SEHNR and CDR2 FQNEAQ (reference sequence). There are 15 residues in the CDR3. The CDR3 DNA follows: TGTGCCAGCAGCTTCCGACAGGAGAACACCGGGGAGCTGTTTTTT. Translating it yields CASSFRQENTGELFF.

This clone was counted between two and nine times. The V gene is TRBV5-1, the J gene TRBJ1-4; D uncertain. With 1 base removed from V and 2 bases from J, the gap between germline ends came to 6 bases. CDR1 is SGHRS and CDR2 is YFSETQ in the germline V gene. There are 14 residues in the CDR3. The CDR3: CASSLSQTNEKLFF. CDR3 coding DNA: TGCGCCAGCAGCTTGTCCCAGACTAATGAAAAACTGTTTTTT.

The J gene is TRBJ2-1, the V gene TRBV5-1; perhaps TRBD1 as D (8 bases). Deletions cut 7 bases from V and 2 bases from J, with 19 bases between. Germline assignment: CDR1 SGHRS and CDR2 YFSETQ. The CDR3 runs to 16 residues. The CDR3 loop is CASDRGMAGAYNEQFF. DNA of the CDR3: TGCGCCAGCGACAGGGGAATGGCGGGAGCCTACAATGAGCAGTTCTTC.

This chain connects TRBV4-2 to TRBJ1-3; D call uncertain. In germline, CDR1 is LGHNA, CDR2 YNFKEQ. V was shortened by 0 bases and J by 3 bases, with 15 bases between the two germline ends. CDR3 size: 17 residues. CDR3 region: CASSQEAKSVGGNTIYF. In nucleotides, the CDR3 is TGTGCCAGCAGCCAAGAAGCCAAATCCGTTGGTGGAAACACCATATATTTT.

The rearrangement joins TRBV18 to TRBJ1-1; D perhaps matches TRBD1 (5 bases). Germline V gene sequence: CDR1 KGHSH, CDR2 LQKENI. The germline V and J ends were trimmed by 2 bases and 5 bases, with 15 bases remaining between them. There are 15 residues in the CDR3. As DNA, the CDR3 is TGTGCCAGCTCACCAACGCAGGGTAGGAAGACTGAAGCTTTCTTT. It specifies CASSPTQGRKTEAFF. Full variable domain (remainder filled in from reference TRBV18 and TRBJ1-1): NAGVMQNPRHLVRRRGQEARLRCSPMKGHSHVYWYRQLPEEGLKFMVYLQKENIIDESGMPKERFSAEFPKEGPSILRIQQVVRGDSAAYFCASSPTQGRKTEAFFGQGTRLTVV.

This clone was observed a few times. The chain recombines TRBV7-8 with TRBJ2-7; D is possibly TRBD1 (5 bases). This CDR3 is 16 amino acids long. The V gene lost 6 bases and the J gene lost 3 bases, with 21 bases spanning the gap. CDR1 SGHVS and CDR2 FQNEAQ come from the germline V gene. In nucleotides, the CDR3 is TGTGCCAGCAGGGTAGGGGTCGGGCCTGACTTCTACGAGCAGTACTTC. Protein: CASRVGVGPDFYEQYF.

The gene calls are TRBV28 and TRBJ2-1; D not certain. The germline V and J ends were trimmed by 1 base and 8 bases, with 6 bases remaining between them. The CDR3 is 12 residues long. Germline assignment: CDR1 MDHEN and CDR2 SYDVKM. The CDR3 region has the DNA TGTGCCAGCAGTTTATCCAGCGATGAGCAGTTCTTC. It codes for CASSLSSDEQFF.

This chain links TRBV15 with TRBJ2-7, with 8 bases aligning to TRBD1. The trim removed 2 bases at V and 0 bases at J, leaving 6 bases unmatched. The CDR3 has 16 amino acids. Germline CDR1 LNHNV, CDR2 YYDKDF (reference sequence). The CDR3 loop reads CATSRHRTGTSYEQYF. The DNA of the CDR3 is TGTGCCACCAGCAGACACCGGACAGGGACCTCCTACGAGCAGTACTTC.

The CDR3 DNA reads TGTGCCAGCAGCTTAGCCCTAGCGGGAGTTTACAATGAGCAGTTCTTC. It encodes CASSLALAGVYNEQFF. The V and J genes are TRBV7-3 and TRBJ2-1, with 10 bases that match TRBD2. Trimming removed 2 bases from V and 4 bases from J; junction bases left unmatched: 5. The germline V gene has CDR1 SGHTA and CDR2 FQGTGA. The CDR3 is 16 residues long.

The gene calls are TRBV28 and TRBJ2-4; possible D gene TRBD1, 6 bases. The germline gives CDR1 MDHEN, CDR2 SYDVKM. Between the trimmed V and J ends, which lost 5 bases and 7 bases, there was a span of 18 bases. This CDR3 comprises 15 residues. CDR3: CASSTPGHSPNIQYF. In DNA, the CDR3 is TGTGCCAGCAGTACCCCGGGACATTCTCCGAACATTCAGTACTTC.

This clone occurred once. This chain links TRBV3-1 (or the pseudogene TRBV3-2) with TRBJ2-5; no firm D call. V lost 1 base and J lost 1, with 7 bases in between. CDR1 and CDR2 (germline): LGHDT, YNNKEL (reference sequence). The CDR3 covers 14 residues. CDR3 residues: CASSQVLSQETQYF. The CDR3 DNA reads as TGTGCCAGCAGCCAAGTTCTCAGCCAAGAGACCCAGTACTTC.

The CDR3 spells CASSLGGRTTGSPLHF. The CDR3 DNA sequence: TGTGCCAGCAGCTTAGGAGGCAGGACGACGGGGTCACCCCTCCACTTT. The V gene is TRBV7-2, the J gene TRBJ1-6; no clear D gene. CDR1 is SGHTA and CDR2 is FQGNSA in the germline V gene. Trimming shortened V by 1 base and J by 10 bases, and 17 bases separated the two germline ends. The CDR3 sequence is 16 residues long.